The 10 T cell receptor beta chains below come from one sample, sequenced in a study of T cells in Graves' hyperthyroidism and ophthalmopathy. TCR beta CDR3 region amplification was performed from RNA transcripts. RT-PCR in the first round (using the HTBI primer set) targeted the TCR CDR3. TCRdb used MiXCR to reprocess the multiplex PCR reads, holding one entry per CDR3 protein. This table has about 360,000 distinct CDR3 sequences, less than 15% appearing once. Specimen: blood. The receptors derive from a woman between 18 and 30 years old with Graves' hyperthyroidism.

In this sample, this clonotype turned up many times. The J gene is TRBJ2-1, the V gene TRBV28; TRBD2 matches at 8 bases. Germline CDR1 and CDR2: MDHEN and SYDVKM. Unmatched junction bases numbered 10, after V lost 6 bases and J lost 3 bases. This CDR3 is 16 amino acids long. Here the CDR3 DNA reads TGTGCCAGCAGCCCTCTCCGGCGGGAGGTCTACAATGAGCAGTTCTTC. Translated: CASSPLRREVYNEQFF.

V is TRBV28 and J is TRBJ2-3, with 15 bases matching TRBD2. V lost 5 bases to trimming and J lost 1 base; unmatched junction nucleotides: 7. The CDR3 runs 18 residues. CDR1 is MDHEN, CDR2 SYDVKM, per germline. The DNA of the CDR3 is TGTGCCAGCAGTGCTGGACTAGCGGGGGGGCTGGGCACAGATACGCAGTATTTT. Protein sequence: CASSAGLAGGLGTDTQYF.

This clonotype was recorded at least ten times. The gene calls are TRBV5-5 and TRBJ2-1; D may be TRBD2 (5 bases). Trimming removed 1 base from V and 6 bases from J, with 8 bases in between. The CDR3 spans 13 residues. Germline assignment: CDR1 SGHKS and CDR2 YYEKEE (reference sequence). Here the CDR3 reads CASSLPGSNEQFF. The CDR3 DNA reads TGTGCCAGCAGCTTGCCGGGATCCAATGAGCAGTTCTTC. Full variable domain (missing parts from reference TRBV5-5 and TRBJ2-1): DAGVTQSPTHLIKTRGQQVTLRCSPISGHKSVSWYQQVLGQGPQFIFQYYEKEERGRGNFPDRFSARQFPNYSSELNVNALLLGDSALYLCASSLPGSNEQFFGPGTRLTVL.

This clonotype was counted ten times or more. This CDR3 reads CASSLTRGPGDGYTF. The CDR3 nucleotides are TGTGCCAGCAGCCTCACCCGGGGACCAGGGGATGGCTACACCTTC. This chain connects TRBV6-1 to TRBJ1-2, with a possible D match to TRBD1 (6 bases). V was clipped by 6 bases and J by 6 bases, with 20 bases between them. Germline CDR1 MNHNS, CDR2 SASEGT. This CDR3 is built from 15 residues.

This clonotype was recorded a few times. The genes are TRBV27 and TRBJ1-2; D gene uncertain. Trimming stripped 2 bases from V and 9 bases from J, with 10 bases between. The CDR3 runs to 12 residues. The germline V gene has CDR1 MNHEY and CDR2 SMNVEV (reference sequence). The CDR3 nucleotides read TGTGCCAGCAGTTTAGATTTCATCCGCTACACCTTC. It yields the protein CASSLDFIRYTF.

The CDR3 DNA is TGTGCCACCAGCCCAACCCAGGGGAGCGGGAGGCTCCTCGGAGGGGAGCTGTTTTTT. As protein: CATSPTQGSGRLLGGELFF. The V gene is TRBV15, the J gene TRBJ2-2; TRBD2 agrees at 9 bases. The V segment lost 5 bases and the J segment 8 bases; nucleotides outside the gene matches: 21. Germline assignment: CDR1 LNHNV and CDR2 YYDKDF (reference sequence). The CDR3 totals 19 residues. Drawing the rest from reference TRBV15 and TRBJ2-2, the complete variable domain is DAMVIQNPRYQVTQFGKPVTLSCSQTLNHNVMYWYQQKSSQAPKLLFHYYDKDFNNEADTPDNFQSRRPNTSFCFLDIRSPGLGDTAMYLCATSPTQGSGRLLGGELFFGEGSRLTVL.

The chain is built from TRBV19 and TRBJ1-1; D gene unclear. CDR3 length: 14 amino acids. V was shortened by 1 base and J by 4 bases, with 10 bases between the two germline ends. The V gene's germline CDR1 is LNHDA and CDR2 SQIVND (reference sequence). The CDR3 is CASSIVGFGTEAFF. The CDR3 coding sequence is TGTGCCAGTAGTATAGTAGGGTTTGGCACTGAAGCTTTCTTT. Drawing the rest from reference TRBV19 and TRBJ1-1, the complete variable domain is DGGITQSPKYLFRKEGQNVTLSCEQNLNHDAMYWYRQDPGQGLRLIYYSQIVNDFQKGDIAEGYSVSREKKESFPLTVTSAQKNPTAFYLCASSIVGFGTEAFFGQGTRLTVV.

This clonotype has at least ten counts. J is TRBJ1-1 and V is TRBV6-1; 11 bases align to TRBD1. Germline values: CDR1 MNHNS, CDR2 SASEGT. The J segment lost 5 bases and the V segment lost 5 bases, leaving 7 bases of the junction unmatched. The CDR3 is made up of 15 amino acids. In DNA, the CDR3 is TGTGCCAGCAGTAGTGGGACAGGGGGGGGGACTGAAGCTTTCTTT. Protein: CASSSGTGGGTEAFF.

This chain links TRBV7-3 with TRBJ1-5, with D perhaps TRBD1 (6 bases). The CDR3 totals 16 residues. Per the germline V gene, CDR1 is SGHTA and CDR2 is FQGTGA. The V end lost 4 bases, the J end lost 2 bases, and 15 bases lay between the germline ends. This CDR3 reads CASSWPGGHCNQPQHF. The CDR3, as DNA: TGTGCCAGCAGCTGGCCCGGGGGGCATTGCAATCAGCCCCAGCATTTT.

The rearrangement joins TRBV11-2 to TRBJ2-5; 9 nucleotides match TRBD2. Germline CDR1 reads SGHAT; CDR2 reads FQNNGV. V was clipped by 5 bases and J by 3 bases; unmatched bases: 13. This CDR3 has 17 residues. The CDR3 bases are TGTGCCAGCAGCCCGATTAGCGGGAGCGCCATAAAAGAGACCCAGTACTTC. Translation: CASSPISGSAIKETQYF.